One sample yielded the 22 T cell receptor beta chains listed below, sequenced in a study of T cells in Graves' hyperthyroidism and ophthalmopathy. The CDR3 regions of TCR beta were amplified from RNA transcripts. Initially, a first-round RT-PCR of the TCR CDR3 employed the HTBI primer set. TCRdb re-derived calls from the multiplex PCR reads in MiXCR, one entry per CDR3 protein. The sample consists of more than 550,000 distinct CDR3 sequences, approximately 19% of them appearing once. Sequenced material: blood. The source of these receptors is a woman between 45 and 65 years old with Graves' hyperthyroidism that later progressed to Graves' ophthalmopathy.

A remark on this clonotype: Germline and junction disagree at one end, which may indicate a read error. The rearrangement uses TRBV19 and TRBJ2-3, with D possibly TRBD1 on 5 matching bases. The germline CDR1 and CDR2 sequences are LNHDA and SQIVND (reference sequence). The CDR3 has 15 residues. CDR3: CASSIGGRETDTQYF. CDR3 coding DNA: TGTGCCAGTAGTATAGGAGGCAGGGAAACAGATACACAGTATTTT.

There are many counts of this clonotype. The V call is TRBV20-1, the J call TRBJ2-1; D ambiguous. This CDR3 has 14 amino acids. The germline gives CDR1 DFQATT, CDR2 SNEGSKA (reference sequence). The V gene lost 5 bases and the J gene lost 5 bases, with 16 bases spanning the gap. For the CDR3, the DNA is TGCAGTGCTCTCCTAGGGCCGGTAGACAATGAGCAGTTCTTC. This sequence encodes CSALLGPVDNEQFF.

The V call is TRBV4-1, the J call TRBJ1-1; tentative D call: TRBD1 (6 bases). Trimming pared 1 base from V and 5 bases from J, leaving 17 bases between. CDR1 and CDR2 from the germline V gene are MGHRA and YSYEKL. This CDR3 spans 16 amino acids. CDR3 amino acids: CASSQGGRGGGTEAFF. CDR3 DNA sequence: TGCGCCAGCAGCCAAGGGGGGAGAGGGGGGGGTACTGAAGCTTTCTTT.

In its sample, this clonotype was seen a few times. This sequence joins TRBV29-1 and TRBJ1-1; D remains unclear. Trimming took 3 bases from V and 8 from J, leaving 13 bases between them. Germline V gene sequence: CDR1 SQVTM, CDR2 ANQGSEA. This CDR3 has 12 residues. CDR3 sequence reads: CSVEVVRREAFF. In DNA form, the CDR3 reads TGCAGCGTTGAGGTAGTGAGGAGGGAAGCTTTCTTT.

This chain connects TRBV15 to TRBJ2-2; unclear D gene. Trimming removed 11 bases at V and 5 bases at J, with 18 bases between. Germline lookup yields CDR1 LNHNV and CDR2 YYDKDF (reference sequence). The CDR3 contains 14 residues. The CDR3 protein is CALLLDPNTGELFF. DNA for the CDR3: TGTGCCCTCCTGTTGGACCCAAATACCGGGGAGCTGTTTTTT. Drawing the rest from reference TRBV15 and TRBJ2-2, the complete variable domain is DAMVIQNPRYQVTQFGKPVTLSCSQTLNHNVMYWYQQKSSQAPKLLFHYYDKDFNNEADTPDNFQSRRPNTSFCFLDIRSPGLGDTAMYLCALLLDPNTGELFFGEGSRLTVL.

This clonotype was counted ten times or more. V gene TRBV7-2 combines with J gene TRBJ2-3; D perhaps matches TRBD1 (5 bases). The CDR3 extends over 15 amino acids. Per germline, CDR1 SGHTA and CDR2 FQGNSA. V gave up 1 base and J gave up 1 base, with 9 bases separating them. The CDR3 sequence: CASSLGTPGTDTQYF. CDR3 bases: TGTGCCAGCAGCTTAGGGACACCCGGCACAGATACGCAGTATTTT.

There are a few counts of this clonotype. The chain employs TRBV20-1 and TRBJ2-1; D tentatively reads TRBD1 or TRBD2 (5 bases each). Trimming took 5 bases from V and 2 from J, leaving 16 bases between them. Germline V gene data show CDR1 as DFQATT and CDR2 as SNEGSKA (reference sequence). The length of the CDR3 is 15 residues. DNA of the CDR3: TGCAGTGCTGATGTCCGGGGCCTCCCCTACAATGAGCAGTTCTTC. Protein sequence: CSADVRGLPYNEQFF.

The chain couples TRBV9 to TRBJ1-2, with 10 bases that match TRBD1. The CDR3 is 14 amino acids. Looked up from germline, CDR1 is SGDLS and CDR2 is YYNGEE. V was pared by 4 bases and J by 8 bases, with 8 bases of the junction left unmatched. CDR3 sequence: CASSPRDRGRGYTF. The CDR3 DNA sequence: TGTGCCAGCAGCCCCCGGGACAGGGGACGGGGCTACACCTTC.

The sample holds a few counts of this clonotype. The genes are TRBV5-1 and TRBJ2-7; 8 nucleotides match TRBD1. V trimming: 2 bases; J trimming: 1 base; junction bases outside the gene matches: 8. The V gene's germline CDR1 is SGHRS and CDR2 YFSETQ. The CDR3 is 16 residues long. The CDR3 sequence: CASSFLPGQASYEQYF. The CDR3 bases are TGCGCCAGCAGCTTTCTTCCGGGACAGGCGTCCTACGAGCAGTACTTC.

This clonotype occurred a few times. V is TRBV9 and J is TRBJ1-1, with 7 positions matching TRBD1. V lost 3 bases and J lost 3; bases outside the gene matches: 8. The germline CDR1 and CDR2 sequences are SGDLS and YYNGEE. The CDR3 has 15 amino acids. The CDR3 DNA reads as TGTGCCAGCAGCGAACAGGGGATACTTGACACTGAAGCTTTCTTT. Its protein product is CASSEQGILDTEAFF.

This chain joins TRBV20-1 and TRBJ1-2; D is uncertain. The ends were cut back, 5 bases at V and 14 bases at J, with 21 bases in the middle. The CDR3 totals 12 residues. The V gene's germline CDR1 is DFQATT and CDR2 SNEGSKA (reference sequence). The CDR3: CSASSIGSPLTF. CDR3 DNA: TGCAGTGCTTCATCTATAGGGAGCCCCTTGACCTTC.

This sequence joins TRBV19 and TRBJ1-5; 7 bases align to TRBD1. V dropped 5 bases and J dropped 6; count of bases not matched to a gene: 7. The CDR3 covers 14 residues. Germline CDR1 and CDR2: LNHDA and SQIVND (reference sequence). CDR3 sequence reads: CASSLTGIGQPQHF. The CDR3 coding sequence is TGTGCCAGTAGTTTGACAGGGATCGGTCAGCCCCAGCATTTT.

This clonotype was detected many times. V gene TRBV2 combines with J gene TRBJ2-7, with TRBD1 matching over 8 bases. The V and J ends lost 2 bases and 3 bases, in that order; junction bases with no gene match: 9. The CDR3 is 16 residues long. The germline V gene has CDR1 SNHLY and CDR2 FYNNEI. This chain's CDR3 is CASSESWTGSGYEQYF. CDR3 DNA sequence: TGTGCCAGCAGTGAATCTTGGACAGGGTCGGGCTACGAGCAGTACTTC.

At least ten counts were recorded for this clonotype. The chain combines TRBV5-1 with TRBJ2-1; D might be TRBD1 (5 bases). The V gene's germline CDR1 is SGHRS and CDR2 YFSETQ. Trimming shortened V by 1 base and J by 2 bases, and 10 bases separated the two germline ends. This CDR3 comprises 15 residues. DNA for the CDR3: TGCGCCAGCAGCTTGAGGCAGGGAACCTACAATGAGCAGTTCTTC. It codes for CASSLRQGTYNEQFF. Full variable domain (missing parts from reference TRBV5-1 and TRBJ2-1): KAGVTQTPRYLIKTRGQQVTLSCSPISGHRSVSWYQQTPGQGLQFLFEYFSETQRNKGNFPGRFSGRQFSNSRSEMNVSTLELGDSALYLCASSLRQGTYNEQFFGPGTRLTVL.

This clonotype was observed a few times. This chain uses TRBV20-1 with TRBJ1-5, with D possibly being TRBD1 (5 bases). Deletions cut 1 base from V and 2 bases from J, with 12 bases between. Germline CDR1 is DFQATT and CDR2 is SNEGSKA (reference sequence). This CDR3 spans 15 amino acids. The CDR3 protein is CSARAWGIGNQPQHF. CDR3 in DNA: TGCAGTGCTAGAGCTTGGGGGATTGGCAATCAGCCCCAGCATTTT.

The CDR3 DNA sequence: TGTGCCAGCAGGCCGGGACAGGTGAATCAGCCCCAGCATTTT. Translated, it gives CASRPGQVNQPQHF. This sequence joins TRBV27 and TRBJ1-5; TRBD1 matches at 8 bases. The CDR3 contains 14 residues. V shed 6 bases and J 4 bases; nucleotides not matched to a gene: 5. Germline CDR1 and CDR2: MNHEY and SMNVEV (reference sequence).

This clonotype was recorded many times. The chain recombines TRBV5-1 with TRBJ2-6; the D is unclear. Deletions cut 6 bases from V and 0 bases from J, with 4 bases between. CDR1 is SGHRS, CDR2 YFSETQ, per germline. CDR3 length equals 13 residues. The CDR3: CASTYSGANVLTF. The CDR3 DNA is TGCGCCAGCACCTACTCTGGGGCCAACGTCCTGACTTTC.

The CDR3 reads CASSYPGGNYGYTF. CDR3 nucleotide sequence: TGTGCCAGCAGCTACCCGGGGGGTAACTATGGCTACACCTTC. The chain links TRBV7-8 to TRBJ1-2; possible D gene TRBD1, 5 bases. V lost 4 bases to trimming and J lost 1 base, with 10 bases between them. The germline gives CDR1 SGHVS, CDR2 FQNEAQ. This CDR3 is built from 14 residues.

The genes are TRBV30 and TRBJ1-2, with D perhaps matching TRBD1 (5 bases). The germline V gene has CDR1 GTSNPN and CDR2 SVGIG (reference sequence). Trimming cost V 1 base and J 6 bases, with 15 bases left between them. This CDR3 has 14 amino acids. The CDR3 DNA is TGTGCCTGGAGTGGGGGGTTGTCTCCGCATGGCTACACCTTC. Translation gives CAWSGGLSPHGYTF. Variable domain in full (rest from reference TRBV30 and TRBJ1-2): SQTIHQWPATLVQPVGSPLSLECTVEGTSNPNLYWYRQAAGRGLQLLFYSVGIGQISSEVPQNLSASRPQDRQFILSSKKLLLSDSGFYLCAWSGGLSPHGYTFGSGTRLTVV.

This clonotype was seen a few times. The chain links TRBV20-1 to TRBJ2-5; possibly TRBD2 for D (5 bases). Germline CDR1 is DFQATT and CDR2 is SNEGSKA (reference sequence). The CDR3 is 14 amino acids. V was cut by 6 bases and J by 1 base, with 15 bases left in between. In DNA, the CDR3 is TGCAGTGCCTTCACTAGGGTGCTCCAAGAGACCCAGTACTTC. It translates to CSAFTRVLQETQYF.

V usage is TRBV6-1 and J usage is TRBJ2-5; D gene unclear. Per the germline V gene, CDR1 is MNHNS and CDR2 is SASEGT. V lost 2 bases and J lost 1, with 11 bases in between. The CDR3 has 15 amino acids. CDR3 DNA: TGTGCCAGCAGTGAAATGCCGGGTCTCCAAGAGACCCAGTACTTC. This codes for CASSEMPGLQETQYF.

This clonotype was recorded a few times. The chain joins TRBV6-1 to TRBJ2-3; D unresolved. Germline CDR1 reads MNHNS; CDR2 reads SASEGT. V was cut by 0 bases and J by 3 bases, with 13 bases left in between. CDR3 length: 16 amino acids. The DNA of the CDR3 is TGTGCCAGCAGTGAAGCCCTGGCAATGGGGACAGATACGCAGTATTTT. Amino acid sequence: CASSEALAMGTDTQYF.